The 13 T cell receptor beta chains below all came from one sample that was sequenced in a study of T cells after yellow fever vaccination. TCRdb reprocessed the 5' RACE reads via MiXCR and lists one record per CDR3 protein. The data hold about 170,000 distinct CDR3 sequences, with roughly 9.6% observed a single time. The sample was CD8+ T cells sorted from PBMCs, taken 15 days after the yellow fever booster vaccination. These receptors came from a man between 18 and 35 years old who received the YFV17D yellow fever vaccine.

This clonotype was observed a few times. The chain has TRBV4-1 and TRBJ1-2, with 7 nucleotides matching TRBD1. Germline V gene lookup returns CDR1 MGHRA and CDR2 YSYEKL. CDR3 length equals 15 residues. V lost 4 bases and J lost 5; bases outside the gene matches: 10. This CDR3 is CASSRTPGQNYGYTF. The CDR3 bases are TGCGCCAGCAGCCGGACCCCGGGACAGAATTATGGCTACACCTTC.

There are many counts of this clonotype. The V call is TRBV7-9, the J call TRBJ2-7, with TRBD2 matching over 8 bases. The germline gives CDR1 SEHNR, CDR2 FQNEAQ (reference sequence). The CDR3 runs to 15 residues. J gave up 2 bases and V 5 bases, and 8 bases lay outside the gene matches. The DNA of the CDR3 is TGTGCCAGCAGCCCTACCGGGGGGGCCGCCTACGAGCAGTACTTC. It encodes CASSPTGGAAYEQYF.

The CDR3 is CASSELAGASSYNEQFF. In DNA form, the CDR3 reads TGTGCCAGCAGTGAATTGGCAGGGGCGAGCTCCTACAATGAGCAGTTCTTC. The chain carries TRBV25-1 and TRBJ2-1, with D possibly being TRBD1 (6 bases). Looked up from germline, CDR1 is MGHDK and CDR2 is SYGVNS. The CDR3 is made up of 17 amino acids. Trimming removed 1 base at V and 0 bases at J, with 13 bases between.

This clonotype was recorded a few times. The chain has TRBV21-1 and TRBJ2-7; the DNA was not compared with TRBD2, the D call given in the table. TRBV21-1 is given as a pseudogene. This CDR3 contains 14 residues. This CDR3 is CASSSRLAGGEQYF. As DNA, the CDR3 is TGTGCCAGCAGCAGTAGGCTAGCGGGGGGAGAGCAGTACTTC.

This clonotype was observed a few times. This sequence joins TRBV27 and TRBJ1-3; no definite D call. Germline V gives CDR1 MNHEY, CDR2 SMNVEV (reference sequence). V was clipped by 3 bases and J by 4 bases, with 16 bases between them. The CDR3 totals 16 residues. The CDR3 reads CASSLVGQTAGNTIYF. In DNA form, the CDR3 reads TGTGCCAGCAGTTTGGTAGGGCAGACGGCCGGAAACACCATATATTTT.

The V gene is TRBV6-5, the J gene TRBJ2-1; D uncertain. Germline V gene sequence: CDR1 MNHEY, CDR2 SVGAGI. Trimming took off 7 bases at V and 6 bases at J, with 13 bases between the two ends. This CDR3 is 13 amino acids long. CDR3 in amino acids: CASTLLDTNEQFF. The CDR3 DNA follows: TGTGCCAGCACTTTACTCGACACCAATGAGCAGTTCTTC.

The chain is built from TRBV4-1 and TRBJ2-1, with D possibly TRBD1 on 5 matching bases. The V gene's germline CDR1 is MGHRA and CDR2 YSYEKL. This CDR3 spans 14 amino acids. V gave up 3 bases and J gave up 3 bases, with 9 bases separating them. The DNA of the CDR3 is TGCGCCAGCAGCCAGCAGACAGACTACAATGAGCAGTTCTTC. Translation gives CASSQQTDYNEQFF.

In this sample, this clonotype turned up a few times. The gene calls are TRBV7-2 and TRBJ2-5; 8 bases agree with TRBD2. Trimming took 5 bases from V and 3 from J; bases not matched to a gene: 11. The CDR3 totals 16 residues. CDR1 and CDR2 (germline): SGHTA, FQGNSA. CDR3 sequence: CASSQPTSERKETQYF. The CDR3, as DNA: TGTGCCAGCAGCCAACCGACTAGCGAACGGAAAGAGACCCAGTACTTC.

The V call is TRBV27, the J call TRBJ2-7, with D possibly being TRBD1 or TRBD2 (5 bases each). Germline V gives CDR1 MNHEY, CDR2 SMNVEV (reference sequence). The ends were cut back, 6 bases at V and 5 bases at J, with 20 bases in the middle. This CDR3 spans 15 amino acids. CDR3 loop: CASRLNWKGTHEQYF. The CDR3 nucleotides are TGTGCCAGCAGACTCAATTGGAAGGGGACCCACGAGCAGTACTTC.

In this sample, this clonotype turned up many times. The chain joins TRBV12-3 or TRBV12-4 to TRBJ1-1; 9 bases match TRBD1. This CDR3 has 14 amino acids. V dropped 6 bases and J dropped 3; count of bases not matched to a gene: 5. CDR3 coding DNA: TGTGCCAGCAGCCCAGGACAGGGGCACACTGAAGCTTTCTTT. Amino acids: CASSPGQGHTEAFF.

The genes are TRBV28 and TRBJ1-1; D gene uncertain. From germline, CDR1 is MDHEN and CDR2 SYDVKM. The CDR3 consists of 13 residues. V lost 8 bases to trimming and J lost 4 bases, with 14 bases between them. The DNA of the CDR3 is TGTGCCAGCGGTCCGGAGGGAGGCACTGAAGCTTTCTTT. Its translation: CASGPEGGTEAFF. Full variable domain (outside the CDR3, taken from reference TRBV28 and TRBJ1-1): DVKVTQSSRYLVKRTGEKVFLECVQDMDHENMFWYRQDPGLGLRLIYFSYDVKMKEKGDIPEGYSVSREKKERFSLILESASTNQTSMYLCASGPEGGTEAFFGQGTRLTVV.

This clonotype was counted between two and nine times. The J gene is TRBJ2-2, the V gene TRBV4-1, with TRBD2 matching over 11 bases. Germline-derived CDR1 and CDR2 are MGHRA and YSYEKL. V lost 4 bases to trimming and J lost 0 bases; unmatched junction nucleotides: 10. This CDR3 region has 19 residues. This CDR3 reads CASSPRLAGGHSNTGELFF. The CDR3 DNA sequence: TGCGCCAGCAGCCCCCGCCTAGCGGGGGGACACTCGAACACCGGGGAGCTGTTTTTT.

This clonotype was found a few times. The chain joins TRBV9 to TRBJ2-7; TRBD1 matches at 10 bases. CDR3 length: 15 residues. Per the germline V gene, CDR1 is SGDLS and CDR2 is YYNGEE. With 4 bases clipped from V and 6 bases from J, the junction kept 10 bases outside the gene matches. In nucleotides, the CDR3 is TGTGCCAGCAGCCCACAGGCCGGGACAGGGGTCGAGCAGTACTTC. Protein: CASSPQAGTGVEQYF.